This T cell receptor (beta chain) derives from a study of T-cell reconstitution after alpha-beta-depleted transplantation in children. Preparation of the TCRbeta library used unique molecular identifiers. TCRdb re-analysed the PCR reads in MiXCR, keeping a single row per CDR3 protein. This sample has 540,000 or so distinct CDR3 sequences, with 20% to 25% found just once. This CDR3 is 14 amino acids long. V dropped 6 bases and J dropped 0 bases, with 12 bases sitting between them. The germline V gene has CDR1 MNHEY and CDR2 SVGEGT. This clonotype occurred once. No antigen is known for it. Study-wide results and caveats: Recipient T cells and thymic progenitors that survived gave rise to the high TCRbeta diversity observed at day 60 in some patients. Expanded graft clones numbering several hundred reportedly gave rise to alpha-beta T cells about two months after transplant. At one year after transplant, newly produced T cells mostly accounted for T-cell counts and diversity.

This sequence joins TRBV6-2 or TRBV6-3 and TRBJ2-7; possible D gene TRBD1, 5 bases. This clonotype was obtained from a boy younger than two who had a stem cell transplant for acute myeloid leukemia, so the T cells may come from the graft donor. The sample here was PBMCs, mostly from graft donor cells, taken 360 days after TCRalphabeta/CD19-depleted stem cell transplant. As DNA, the CDR3 is TGTGCCAGCAGCGACAGTGGAAGCTCCTACGAGCAGTACTTC. It codes for CASSDSGSSYEQYF.